This TCR beta chain is from a study of identifying expanded T cells in peripheral blood. Study results and caveats: Differentially abundant clones: about 1.1 between replicates, about 15 at about 13 days, 19 to 20 at four. Clone count variance between approximately two-week samples rose with total template count.

Collection occurred without any documented infections or immune events in donors. Trimming cost V 7 bases and J 3 bases, with 22 bases left between them. CDR1 and CDR2 (germline): LNHDA, SQIVND (reference sequence). This CDR3 comprises 17 residues. Sequencing was performed with immunoSEQ multiplex PCR; in TCRdb, only in-frame clones are kept and a portion is missing. The sample has approximately 100,000 clones, about 89% seen once. In the case of this clone: Its antigen is still unknown.

This receptor was obtained from a person between 18 and 69 years old in good health. The chain carries TRBV19 and TRBJ1-5; D is possibly TRBD1 (6 bases). The specimen was blood. CDR3 in DNA: TGTGCCAGTAAGGCCGGCGGGTCCAGGGGTCTCAATCAGCCCCAGCATTTT. This sequence encodes CASKAGGSRGLNQPQHF.